This T cell receptor beta chain was recorded in a study of cytomegalovirus exposure and HLA in healthy donors. General study points: Certain sequence variants were highly shared and formed a cluster, and this cluster was likely a sequencing artifact.

These donors counted as nominally healthy when sampled, but unrecorded immune exposures were likely. Both 60 Vbeta primers and 13 Jbeta primers went into the PCR. The repertoire was sequenced with immunoSEQ multiplex PCR; TCRdb's copy has only in-frame clones and lacks some. The data show approximately 190,000 clones, 70% to 80% seen once. About this clone: Its antigen remains unidentified.

V was clipped by 2 bases and J by 1 base; unmatched bases: 10. The germline CDR1 and CDR2 sequences are SGHDN and FVKESK. This CDR3 is 17 amino acids long. Sequenced sample: PBMCs. V gene TRBV14 combines with J gene TRBJ1-1; TRBD1 matches at 7 bases. The clonotype was recovered from a woman aged 30 to 39 in good health and CMV-seropositive. The CDR3 sequence: CASSQRSIQGPNTEAFF. The CDR3 nucleotides are TGTGCCAGCAGCCAAAGGTCTATACAGGGGCCGAACACTGAAGCTTTCTTT.